These T cell receptor beta chains were read from a single sample in a study of cytomegalovirus exposure and HLA in healthy donors. Assay: immunoSEQ multiplex PCR; the TCRdb copy retains only in-frame clones and omits some. The profile shows roughly 140,000 clones, 60% to 80% of them singletons. Sequenced sample: PBMCs. The origin of the receptors is a male donor in good health and CMV-seronegative. Both conserved end residues are part of each CDR3. A D gene is named only where the DNA matches it firmly. The size entry is marked missing in some rows and otherwise reads once, few, many or a size class.

>TRBD1|TRBJ2-7|-|TRBV13|14
TGTGCCAGCAGTCGACAGGGTGAATCCTACGAGCAGTACTTC
CASSRQGESYEQYF
>TRBD1|TRBJ1-1|-|TRBV18|15
TGTGCCAGCTCACCAGGGACAGGGTCAGGCACTGAAGCTTTCTTT
CASSPGTGSGTEAFF
>-|TRBJ2-7|-|TRBV7-9|13
TGTGCCAGCAGCCACAGGGTAGAGCGCGAGCAGTACTTC
CASSHRVEREQYF
>-|TRBJ2-1|-|TRBV28|15
TGTGCCAGCAGTTTAAGGGGGATCGGAAACGGGGAGCAGTTCTTC
CASSLRGIGNGEQFF
>-|TRBJ2-7|-|TRBV6-1|11
TGTGCCAGCAGCGTTCTCTACGAGCAGTACTTC
CASSVLYEQYF
>TRBD2|TRBJ2-3|-|TRBV5-1|14
TGCGCCAGCAGCACCGGACTAGGCACAGATACGCAGTATTTT
CASSTGLGTDTQYF
>-|TRBJ1-6|once|TRBV7-2|12
TGTGCCAGCAGGTCGTCGGGAAAACCCCTCCACTTT
CASRSSGKPLHF
>TRBD2|TRBJ2-3|few|TRBV5-6|14
TGTGCCAGCAGCTCTCGGGGGGGCAAAGATACGCAGTATTTT
CASSSRGGKDTQYF
>TRBD1|TRBJ1-5|-|TRBV19|14
TGTGCCAGTAGTCGACAGGGGGCGGATCAGCCCCAGCATTTT
CASSRQGADQPQHF
>TRBD1|TRBJ2-7|-|TRBV28|14
TGTGCCAGCAGTCCGCTGACAGGGGGTTCCGAGCAGTACTTC
CASSPLTGGSEQYF
>-|TRBJ2-2|-|TRBV6-5|16
TGTGCCAGCAGTTCAAATCCCGGGGGTGGTACCGGGGAGCTGTTTTTT
CASSSNPGGGTGELFF
>-|TRBJ1-1|-|TRBV13|14
TGTGCCAGCAGCCGAGGGACACTGAACACTGAAGCTTTCTTT
CASSRGTLNTEAFF
>-|TRBJ2-4|-|TRBV4-2|18
TGTGCCAGCAGCCAAGACATAAGGGCTAGCGTTGCCAAAAACATTCAGTACTTC
CASSQDIRASVAKNIQYF
>TRBD2|TRBJ2-1|-|TRBV29-1|15
TGCAGCGTTACCGGGACTAGCGGGGGGCGGGATGAGCAGTTCTTC
CSVTGTSGGRDEQFF
>TRBD2|TRBJ2-3|-|TRBV5-4|16
TGTGCCAGCAGCTTCCAGACTAGCGGGGTAGCAGATACGCAGTATTTT
CASSFQTSGVADTQYF
>-|TRBJ1-1|-|TRBV13|15
TGTGCCAGCAGCTTAGGGGTCAGGGTCGGGACTGAAGCTTTCTTT
CASSLGVRVGTEAFF
>-|TRBJ1-1|-|TRBV4-2|12
TGTGCCAGCGCACAGGGGAACACTGAAGCTTTCTTT
CASAQGNTEAFF
>-|TRBJ1-5|few|TRBV27|14
TGTGCCAGCAGTCCGACAGTATCTTCCCAGCCCCAGCATTTT
CASSPTVSSQPQHF
>-|TRBJ2-7|-|TRBV6-6|13
TGTGCCAGCAGTTACAGTGAGCAATACGAGCAGTACTTC
CASSYSEQYEQYF
>TRBD2|TRBJ2-7|-|TRBV10-1|15
TGCGCCAGCAGTGGTCGGGGAGGGTGGGCAGGGGAGCAGTACTTC
CASSGRGGWAGEQYF
>-|TRBJ2-1|once|TRBV19|13
TGTGCCAGTAGTATCATGGCTCTTAATGAGCAGTTCTTC
CASSIMALNEQFF
>-|TRBJ2-5|-|TRBV29-1|13
TGCAGCGTTGTCCGGGGGTCACAAGAGACCCAGTACTTC
CSVVRGSQETQYF
>-|TRBJ2-3|once|TRBV2|13
TGTGCCAGCATCAGCGCGGGCACAGATACGCAGTATTTT
CASISAGTDTQYF
>-|TRBJ2-7|few|TRBV7-2|15
TGTGCCAGCACCCGGGCGGGGGCCCCCAACTACGAGCAGTACTTC
CASTRAGAPNYEQYF
>-|TRBJ2-1|-|TRBV6-1|14
TGTGCCAGCGAGAGGGGTCAGGGGAGCAATGAGCAGTTCTTC
CASERGQGSNEQFF
>TRBD1|TRBJ2-7|-|TRBV7-9|15
TGTGCCAGCAGCTCCGGGACAGCTCCCGCCTACGAGCAGTACTTC
CASSSGTAPAYEQYF
>-|TRBJ2-4|-|TRBV28|14
TGTGCCAGCGCTAACTCAGGGGAGGGGAACATTCAGTACTTC
CASANSGEGNIQYF
>TRBD1|TRBJ2-7|few|TRBV4-1|16
TGCGCCAGCAGCCAAGGATCAACAGGGGGCTATTACGAGCAGTACTTC
CASSQGSTGGYYEQYF
>TRBD1|TRBJ2-1|-|TRBV6-1|15
TGTGCCAGCATCGGGACAGTGGTCTCCTACAATGAGCAGTTCTTC
CASIGTVVSYNEQFF
>-|TRBJ2-7|-|TRBV28|11
TGTGCCAGCAGGGCGGGCTACGAGCAGTACTTC
CASRAGYEQYF
>-|TRBJ1-2|once|TRBV30|15
TGTGCCTGGAGTCGAGGGGGGGCTCAGAACTATGGCTACACCTTC
CAWSRGGAQNYGYTF
>TRBD2|TRBJ2-3|-|TRBV10-3|18
TGTGCCATCAGTGCAATGGGACTAGCGGGGTCTAGCACAGATACGCAGTATTTT
CAISAMGLAGSSTDTQYF
>-|TRBJ1-2|-|TRBV7-2|13
TGTGCCAGCAGCTTAGCCCGAGAGGCCCGCTACACCTTC
CASSLAREARYTF